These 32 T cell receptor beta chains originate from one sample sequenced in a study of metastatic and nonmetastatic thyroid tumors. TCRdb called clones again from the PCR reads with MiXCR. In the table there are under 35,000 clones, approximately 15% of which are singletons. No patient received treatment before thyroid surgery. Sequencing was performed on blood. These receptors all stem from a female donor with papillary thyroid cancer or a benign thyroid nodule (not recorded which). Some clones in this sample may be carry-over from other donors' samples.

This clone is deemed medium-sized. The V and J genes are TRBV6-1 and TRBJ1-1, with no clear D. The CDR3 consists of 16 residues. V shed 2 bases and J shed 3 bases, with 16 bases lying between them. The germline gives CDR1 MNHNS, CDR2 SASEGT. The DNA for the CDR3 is TGTGCCAGCAGTGAATTGTCGGGGTGGCGGGACACTGAAGCTTTCTTT. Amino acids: CASSELSGWRDTEAFF.

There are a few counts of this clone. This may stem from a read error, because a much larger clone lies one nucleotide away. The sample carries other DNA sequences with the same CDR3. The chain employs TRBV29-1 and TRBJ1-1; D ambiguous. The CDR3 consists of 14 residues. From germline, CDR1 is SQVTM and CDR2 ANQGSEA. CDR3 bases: TGCAGCGTCGGTTACTCTTCCGCGAACACTGAAGCCTTCTTT. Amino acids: CSVGYSSANTEAFF.

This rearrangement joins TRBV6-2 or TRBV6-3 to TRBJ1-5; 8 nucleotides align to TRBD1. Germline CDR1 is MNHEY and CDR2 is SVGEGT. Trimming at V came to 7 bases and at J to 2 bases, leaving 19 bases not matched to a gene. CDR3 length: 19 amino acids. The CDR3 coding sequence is TGTGCCAGCATCACCAAGATGGGACAGGCTCCTGGGGGCAATCAGCCCCAGCATTTT. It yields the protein CASITKMGQAPGGNQPQHF.

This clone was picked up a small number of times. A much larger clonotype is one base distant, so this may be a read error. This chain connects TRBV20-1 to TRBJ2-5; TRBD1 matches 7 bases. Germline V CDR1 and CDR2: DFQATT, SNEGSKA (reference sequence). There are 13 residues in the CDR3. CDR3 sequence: CGANDREQETQYF. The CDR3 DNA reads TGCGGTGCCAACGACAGGGAACAAGAGACCCAGTACTTC.

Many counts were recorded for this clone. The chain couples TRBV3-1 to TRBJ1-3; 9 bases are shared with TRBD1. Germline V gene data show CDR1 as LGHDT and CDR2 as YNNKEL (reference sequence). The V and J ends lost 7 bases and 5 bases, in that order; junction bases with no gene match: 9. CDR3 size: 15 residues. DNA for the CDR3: TGTGCCAGCACCCCGAGGGGACAGGGAAGAAACACCATATATTTT. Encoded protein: CASTPRGQGRNTIYF.

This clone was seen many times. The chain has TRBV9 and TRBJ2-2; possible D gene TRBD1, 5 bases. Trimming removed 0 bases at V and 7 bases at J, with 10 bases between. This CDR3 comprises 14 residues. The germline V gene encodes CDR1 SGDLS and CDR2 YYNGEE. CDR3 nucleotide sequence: TGTGCCAGCAGCGTAGAACAGGTTAACGGGGAGCTGTTTTTT. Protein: CASSVEQVNGELFF.

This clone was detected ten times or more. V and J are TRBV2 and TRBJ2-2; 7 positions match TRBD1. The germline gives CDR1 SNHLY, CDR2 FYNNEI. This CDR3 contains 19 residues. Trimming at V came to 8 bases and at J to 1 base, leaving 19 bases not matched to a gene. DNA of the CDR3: TGTGCCAGCCGTCCCCGGCCAGGGGGTTTTGTAAAGAACACCGGGGAGCTGTTTTTT. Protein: CASRPRPGGFVKNTGELFF.

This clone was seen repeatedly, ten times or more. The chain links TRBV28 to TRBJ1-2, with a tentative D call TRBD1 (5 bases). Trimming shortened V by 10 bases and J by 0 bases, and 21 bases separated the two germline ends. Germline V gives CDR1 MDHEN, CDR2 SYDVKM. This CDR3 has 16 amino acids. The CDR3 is CATGGSGTDPNYGYTF. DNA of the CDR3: TGTGCCACCGGGGGGTCGGGCACAGACCCTAACTATGGCTACACCTTC.

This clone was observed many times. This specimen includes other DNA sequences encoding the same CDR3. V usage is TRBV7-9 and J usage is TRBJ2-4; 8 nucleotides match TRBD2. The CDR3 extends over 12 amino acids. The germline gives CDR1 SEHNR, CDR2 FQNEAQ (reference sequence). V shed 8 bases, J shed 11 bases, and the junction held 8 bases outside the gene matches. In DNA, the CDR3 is TGTGCCAGCCAAACTTCGGGGGGGGTTCAGTACTTC. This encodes CASQTSGGVQYF.

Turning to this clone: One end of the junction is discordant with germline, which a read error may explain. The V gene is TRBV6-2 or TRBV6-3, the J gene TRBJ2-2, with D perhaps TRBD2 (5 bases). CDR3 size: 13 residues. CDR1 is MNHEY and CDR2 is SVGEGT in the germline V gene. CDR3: CASNGCEAGDLFF. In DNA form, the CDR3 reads TGTGCCAGCAATGGGTGCGAAGCCGGGGATCTGTTTTTT.

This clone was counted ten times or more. The CDR3 bases are TGCGCCAGCAGCCTTGGCTACAGCTCCTACGAGCAGTACTTC. Residues: CASSLGYSSYEQYF. This chain links TRBV4-1 with TRBJ2-7, with D unclear. Germline V CDR1 and CDR2: MGHRA, YSYEKL. CDR3 length: 14 residues. Trimming removed 4 bases at V and 0 bases at J, with 10 bases between.

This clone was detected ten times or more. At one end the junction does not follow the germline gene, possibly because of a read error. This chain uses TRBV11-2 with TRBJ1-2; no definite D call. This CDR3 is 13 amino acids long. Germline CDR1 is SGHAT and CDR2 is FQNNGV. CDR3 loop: CASSLVTKEAPSF. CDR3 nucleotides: TGTGCCAGCAGCTTAGTAACGAAGGAGGCCCCCTCCTTC.

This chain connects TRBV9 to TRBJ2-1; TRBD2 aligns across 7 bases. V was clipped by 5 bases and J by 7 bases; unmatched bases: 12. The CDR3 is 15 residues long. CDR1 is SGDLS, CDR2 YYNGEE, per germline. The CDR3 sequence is CASSTGGGPTNEQFF. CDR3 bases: TGTGCCAGCAGTACGGGGGGAGGACCGACAAATGAGCAGTTCTTC.

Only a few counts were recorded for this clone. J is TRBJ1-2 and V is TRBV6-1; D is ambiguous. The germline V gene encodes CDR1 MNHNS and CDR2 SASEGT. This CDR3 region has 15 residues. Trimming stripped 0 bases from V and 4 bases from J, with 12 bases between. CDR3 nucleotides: TGTGCCAGCAGTGAAGCAGGGAGTCTATCCTATGGCTACACCTTC. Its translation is CASSEAGSLSYGYTF.

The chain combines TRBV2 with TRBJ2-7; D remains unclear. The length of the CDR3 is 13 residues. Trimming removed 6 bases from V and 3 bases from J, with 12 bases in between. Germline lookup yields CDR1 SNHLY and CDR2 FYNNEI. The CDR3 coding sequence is TGTGCCAGCAGCCCAGAATATGGCTACGAGCAGTACTTC. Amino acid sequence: CASSPEYGYEQYF.

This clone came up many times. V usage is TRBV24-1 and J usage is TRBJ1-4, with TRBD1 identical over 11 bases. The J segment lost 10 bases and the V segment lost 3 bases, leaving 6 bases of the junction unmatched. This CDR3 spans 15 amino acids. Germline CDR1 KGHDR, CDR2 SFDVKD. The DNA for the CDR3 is TGTGCCACCAGTGATCCCGGACAGGGGGCCGGAAAACTGTTTTTT. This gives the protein CATSDPGQGAGKLFF.

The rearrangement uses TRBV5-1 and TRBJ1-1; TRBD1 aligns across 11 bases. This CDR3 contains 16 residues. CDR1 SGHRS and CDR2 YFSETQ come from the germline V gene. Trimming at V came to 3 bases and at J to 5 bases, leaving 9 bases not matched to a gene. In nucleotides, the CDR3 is TGCGCCAGCAGCTCCAATTGGGACAGGGGGAGGACTGAAGCTTTCTTT. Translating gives CASSSNWDRGRTEAFF.

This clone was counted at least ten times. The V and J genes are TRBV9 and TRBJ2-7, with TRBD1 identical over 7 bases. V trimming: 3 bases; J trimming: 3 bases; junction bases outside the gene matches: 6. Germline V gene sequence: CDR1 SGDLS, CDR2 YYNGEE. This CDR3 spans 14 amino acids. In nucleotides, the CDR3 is TGTGCCAGCAGCGCCCGGGACAGTATCTACGAGCAGTACTTC. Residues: CASSARDSIYEQYF. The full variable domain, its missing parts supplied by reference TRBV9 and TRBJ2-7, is DSGVTQTPKHLITATGQRVTLRCSPRSGDLSVYWYQQSLDQGLQFLIQYYNGEERAKGNILERFSAQQFPDLHSELNLSSLELGDSALYFCASSARDSIYEQYFGPGTRLTVT.

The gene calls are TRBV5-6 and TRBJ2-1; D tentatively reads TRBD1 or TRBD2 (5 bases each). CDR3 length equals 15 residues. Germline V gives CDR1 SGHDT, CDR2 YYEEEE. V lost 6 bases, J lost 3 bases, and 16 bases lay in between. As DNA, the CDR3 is TGTGCCAGCAATTCAGGGAGTAGCATCTACAATGAGCAGTTCTTC. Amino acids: CASNSGSSIYNEQFF.

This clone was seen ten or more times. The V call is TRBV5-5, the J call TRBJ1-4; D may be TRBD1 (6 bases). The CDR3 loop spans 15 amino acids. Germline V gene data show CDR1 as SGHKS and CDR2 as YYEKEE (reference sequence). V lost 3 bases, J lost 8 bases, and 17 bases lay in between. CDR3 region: CASSSSGELYEKLFF. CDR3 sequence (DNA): TGTGCCAGCAGCTCATCAGGGGAGCTGTACGAAAAACTGTTTTTT.

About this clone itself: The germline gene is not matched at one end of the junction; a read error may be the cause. CDR3 amino acids: CACRNRGTQYF. CDR3 sequence (DNA): TGTGCCTGCAGAAATAGGGGTACGCAGTATTTT. The V and J genes are TRBV9 and TRBJ2-3, with a weak D call TRBD1 (5 bases). This CDR3 comprises 11 residues. The germline CDR1 and CDR2 sequences are SGDLS and YYNGEE.

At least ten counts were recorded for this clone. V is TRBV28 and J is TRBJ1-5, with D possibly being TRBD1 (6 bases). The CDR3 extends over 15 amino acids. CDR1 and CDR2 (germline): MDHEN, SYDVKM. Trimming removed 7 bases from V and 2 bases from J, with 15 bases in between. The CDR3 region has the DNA TGTGCCAGCACCCTGCTAAGGGGGGGCAATCAGCCCCAGCATTTT. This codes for CASTLLRGGNQPQHF.

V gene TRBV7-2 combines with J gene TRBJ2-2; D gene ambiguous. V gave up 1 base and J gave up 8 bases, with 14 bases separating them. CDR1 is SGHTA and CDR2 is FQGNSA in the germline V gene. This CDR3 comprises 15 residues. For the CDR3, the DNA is TGTGCCAGCAGCTTAGGGCCCAGGTGCACAGGGGAGCTGTTTTTT. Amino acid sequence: CASSLGPRCTGELFF.

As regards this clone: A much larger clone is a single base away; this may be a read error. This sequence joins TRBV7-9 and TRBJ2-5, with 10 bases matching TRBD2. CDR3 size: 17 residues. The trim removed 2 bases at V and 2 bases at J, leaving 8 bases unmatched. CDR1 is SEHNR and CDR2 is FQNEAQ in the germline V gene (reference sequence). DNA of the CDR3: TGTGCCAGCAGCTTAATCCGGGGACTAGCGCGACAAGAGACCCAGTACTTC. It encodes CASSLIRGLARQETQYF.

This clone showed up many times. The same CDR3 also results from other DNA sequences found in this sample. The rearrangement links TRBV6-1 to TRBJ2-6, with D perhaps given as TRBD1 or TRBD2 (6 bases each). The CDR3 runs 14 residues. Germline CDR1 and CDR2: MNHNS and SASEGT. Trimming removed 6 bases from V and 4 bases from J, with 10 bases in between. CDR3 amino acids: CASSRGGGANVLTF. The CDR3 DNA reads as TGTGCCAGCAGCAGGGGAGGCGGGGCCAACGTCCTGACTTTC.

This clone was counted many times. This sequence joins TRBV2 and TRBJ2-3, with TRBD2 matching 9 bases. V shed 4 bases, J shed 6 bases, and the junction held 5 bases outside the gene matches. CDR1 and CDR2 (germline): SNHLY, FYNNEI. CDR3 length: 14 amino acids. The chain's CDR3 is CASSVGGRDDTQYF. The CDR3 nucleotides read TGTGCCAGCAGTGTGGGCGGGAGGGACGATACGCAGTATTTT.

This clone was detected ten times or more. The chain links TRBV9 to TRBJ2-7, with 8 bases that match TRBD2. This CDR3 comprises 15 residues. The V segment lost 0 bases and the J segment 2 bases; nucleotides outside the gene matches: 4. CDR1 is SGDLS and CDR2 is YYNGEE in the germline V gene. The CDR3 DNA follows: TGTGCCAGCAGCGTAGATTTAGCGGGACCCTACGAGCAGTACTTC. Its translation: CASSVDLAGPYEQYF.

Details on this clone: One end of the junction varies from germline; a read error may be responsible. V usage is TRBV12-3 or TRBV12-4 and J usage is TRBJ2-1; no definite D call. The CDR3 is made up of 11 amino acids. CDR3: CAISYYNDQFF. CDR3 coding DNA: TGTGCCATCAGTTACTACAATGATCAGTTCTTC.

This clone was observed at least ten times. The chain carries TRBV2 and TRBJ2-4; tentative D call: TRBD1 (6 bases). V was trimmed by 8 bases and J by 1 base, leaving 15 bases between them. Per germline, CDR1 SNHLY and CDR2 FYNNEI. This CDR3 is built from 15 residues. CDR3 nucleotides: TGTGCCAGCGGAATCAGGGGTGAGGCCAAAAACATTCAGTACTTC. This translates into CASGIRGEAKNIQYF.

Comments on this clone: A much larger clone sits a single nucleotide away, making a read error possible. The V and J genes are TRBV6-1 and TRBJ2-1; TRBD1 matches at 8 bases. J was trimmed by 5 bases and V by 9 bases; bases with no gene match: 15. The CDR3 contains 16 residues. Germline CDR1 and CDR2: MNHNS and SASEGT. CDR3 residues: CARVWDDRGNHNEQFF. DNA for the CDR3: TGTGCCAGAGTGTGGGATGACAGGGGTAACCACAATGAGCAGTTCTTC.

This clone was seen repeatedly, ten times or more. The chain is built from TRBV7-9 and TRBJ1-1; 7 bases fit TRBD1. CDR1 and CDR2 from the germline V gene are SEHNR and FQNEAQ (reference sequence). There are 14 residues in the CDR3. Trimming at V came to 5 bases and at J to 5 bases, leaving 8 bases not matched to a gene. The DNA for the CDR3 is TGTGCCAGCAGCGGACGACAGGGTGCGACTGAAGCTTTCTTT. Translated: CASSGRQGATEAFF.

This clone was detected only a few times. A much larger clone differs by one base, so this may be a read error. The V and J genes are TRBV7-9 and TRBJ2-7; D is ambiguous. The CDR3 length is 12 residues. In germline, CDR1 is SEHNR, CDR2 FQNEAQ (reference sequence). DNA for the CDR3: TGTGCCAGCATCTTAGACTCCTACGAGCAGTACTTT. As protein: CASILDSYEQYF.